Below are 29 T cell receptor beta chains sequenced from a single sample in a study of blood T cell repertoires in COVID-19. Method: immunoSEQ multiplex PCR; TCRdb's copy keeps in-frame clones and lacks some. The sample has tens of thousands of clones, 85% to 95% seen once. Sequencing input: peripheral blood. The receptor set was obtained from a woman between 55 and 75 years old with active COVID-19.

The V gene is TRBV6-5, the J gene TRBJ1-6, with 10 bases lining up with TRBD1. This CDR3 is built from 15 residues. Germline CDR1 MNHEY, CDR2 SVGAGI. Trimming cost V 6 bases and J 5 bases; bases outside gene matches: 4. CDR3 nucleotides: TGTGCCAGCAGAATGGGACAGGGGAATAATTCACCCCTCCACTTT. The encoded protein is CASRMGQGNNSPLHF.

The V and J genes are TRBV28 and TRBJ1-6, with 12 bases lining up with TRBD1. CDR1 and CDR2 from the germline V gene are MDHEN and SYDVKM. The CDR3 totals 14 residues. V shed 2 bases, J shed 18 bases, and the junction held 8 bases outside the gene matches. The CDR3 spells CASSLGDRGRFPHF. The CDR3 DNA sequence: TGTGCCAGCAGTTTAGGGGACAGGGGGCGGTTTCCCCACTTT.

The chain links TRBV6-5 to TRBJ1-6, with 8 bases fitting TRBD1. Germline V gives CDR1 MNHEY, CDR2 SVGAGI. Trimming at V came to 0 bases and at J to 9 bases, leaving 7 bases not matched to a gene. CDR3 size: 16 residues. This CDR3 reads CASSYSMQGASSPLHF. CDR3 bases: TGTGCCAGCAGTTACTCGATGCAGGGGGCGTCTTCACCCCTCCACTTT.

This clone appeared a single time. The chain combines TRBV27 with TRBJ1-1; D gene unclear. The CDR3 runs 13 residues. Germline V gives CDR1 MNHEY, CDR2 SMNVEV (reference sequence). Trimming took 6 bases from V and 0 from J, leaving 8 bases between them. This CDR3 reads CASRAFLNTEAFF. The CDR3 DNA follows: TGTGCCAGCAGGGCCTTTCTGAACACTGAAGCTTTCTTT.

This clone was observed once. The gene calls are TRBV20-1 and TRBJ2-3, with 11 bases that match TRBD2. CDR1 DFQATT and CDR2 SNEGSKA come from the germline V gene (reference sequence). The CDR3 extends over 15 amino acids. The J segment lost 4 bases and the V segment lost 3 bases, leaving 6 bases of the junction unmatched. CDR3 nucleotides: TGCAGTGCTAGTTCTAGCGGGGGGATCGCAGATACGCAGTATTTT. Protein product: CSASSSGGIADTQYF.

The V and J genes are TRBV9 and TRBJ1-2; 8 nucleotides match TRBD1. J lost 3 bases, V lost 4 bases, and 8 bases had no gene match. This CDR3 is 15 amino acids long. Germline assignment: CDR1 SGDLS and CDR2 YYNGEE. CDR3 sequence (DNA): TGTGCCAGCAGCCTTCAGACAGGGGACGACTATGGCTACACCTTC. Amino acid sequence: CASSLQTGDDYGYTF.

Only one count was recorded for this clone. The chain links TRBV6-5 to TRBJ2-1; TRBD1 is a possible D gene (6 bases). CDR3 size: 16 residues. Germline loops: CDR1 MNHEY, CDR2 SVGAGI. Trimming removed 4 bases from V and 0 bases from J, with 13 bases in between. CDR3 coding DNA: TGTGCCAGCAGTTCCATTAGGGGGAGCTCCTACAATGAGCAGTTCTTC. It translates to CASSSIRGSSYNEQFF.

The chain uses TRBV9 and TRBJ2-7, with TRBD2 as a possible D gene (5 bases). This CDR3 comprises 18 residues. CDR1 is SGDLS and CDR2 is YYNGEE in the germline V gene. V was cut by 0 bases and J by 0 bases, with 19 bases left in between. The CDR3 nucleotides are TGTGCCAGCAGCGTAGAACCCGGGGTGGGCAGTAGCTCCTACGAGCAGTACTTC. This gives the protein CASSVEPGVGSSSYEQYF.

The J gene is TRBJ1-1, the V gene TRBV19; TRBD1 is a possible D gene (6 bases). CDR1 LNHDA and CDR2 SQIVND come from the germline V gene (reference sequence). The CDR3 has 17 amino acids. Trimming shortened V by 6 bases and J by 5 bases, and 25 bases separated the two germline ends. The CDR3, as DNA: TGTGCCAGTAGGGCGGACAGCGCTTCACTAACCGGGACTGAAGCTTTCTTT. Its protein is CASRADSASLTGTEAFF.

The chain carries TRBV30 and TRBJ2-1; 13 nucleotides match TRBD2. V lost 3 bases and J lost 3; bases outside the gene matches: 8. The length of the CDR3 is 17 residues. Germline V lookup: CDR1 GTSNPN, CDR2 SVGIG (reference sequence). The CDR3 is CAWRGTSGTAYYNEQFF. The CDR3, as DNA: TGTGCCTGGAGGGGGACTAGCGGGACCGCTTACTACAATGAGCAGTTCTTC.

The chain links TRBV25-1 to TRBJ1-5; D is undetermined. The CDR3 sequence is 13 residues long. CDR1 is MGHDK, CDR2 SYGVNS, per germline. Trimming stripped 7 bases from V and 6 bases from J, with 13 bases between. The CDR3 region is CASNLGEGQPQHF. The DNA of the CDR3 is TGTGCCAGCAACTTGGGCGAGGGTCAGCCCCAGCATTTT.

The chain joins TRBV3-1 (or the pseudogene TRBV3-2) to TRBJ2-1; perhaps TRBD1 as D (5 bases). V was pared by 1 base and J by 6 bases, with 10 bases between. CDR1 and CDR2 (germline): LGHDT, YNNKEL (reference sequence). This CDR3 has 14 amino acids. In nucleotides, the CDR3 is TGTGCCAGCAGCCAAGCTCCTCAGGGCAATGAGCAGTTCTTC. This gives the protein CASSQAPQGNEQFF.

This clone has a single count. This sequence joins TRBV20-1 and TRBJ1-2, with unresolved D. Trimming took 3 bases from V and 1 from J, leaving 9 bases between them. The CDR3 length is 13 residues. The germline V gene has CDR1 DFQATT and CDR2 SNEGSKA (reference sequence). As DNA, the CDR3 is TGCAGTGCTAGTCGCGGCTTTAACTATGGCTACACCTTC. Amino acids: CSASRGFNYGYTF.

V gene TRBV4-1 combines with J gene TRBJ1-3, with unresolved D. Germline assignment: CDR1 MGHRA and CDR2 YSYEKL. Trimming removed 1 base from V and 2 bases from J, with 12 bases in between. The CDR3 is 16 residues long. The CDR3 bases are TGCGCCAGCAGCCAAGTGCACGCGTTGACTGGAAACACCATATATTTT. It encodes CASSQVHALTGNTIYF.

A single count supports this clone. This chain joins TRBV27 and TRBJ1-1; 8 nucleotides line up with TRBD1. In germline, CDR1 is MNHEY, CDR2 SMNVEV (reference sequence). CDR3 length: 16 residues. Trimming cost V 6 bases and J 3 bases; bases outside gene matches: 12. As DNA, the CDR3 is TGTGCCAGCAGACCGTTCCAGGGGGCGCACGACACTGAAGCTTTCTTT. This encodes CASRPFQGAHDTEAFF.

The chain carries TRBV9 and TRBJ1-3; D uncertain. V lost 3 bases and J 4 bases, leaving 14 bases between the germline ends. This CDR3 contains 15 residues. Germline V gene lookup returns CDR1 SGDLS and CDR2 YYNGEE. CDR3 sequence: CASSALQDTGNTIYF. The DNA of the CDR3 is TGTGCCAGCAGCGCACTCCAGGATACCGGAAACACCATATATTTT.

The chain carries TRBV11-1 and TRBJ2-7; D is undetermined. Trimming left V 1 base short and J 3 bases short, with 7 bases between. Germline V gene sequence: CDR1 SGHAT, CDR2 FQDESV (reference sequence). The CDR3 contains 13 residues. The CDR3 nucleotides read TGTGCCAGCAGCTTAGTGGCTGACTACGAGCAGTACTTC. It translates to CASSLVADYEQYF.

This chain links TRBV19 with TRBJ2-5; D remains unclear. Germline CDR1 reads LNHDA; CDR2 reads SQIVND (reference sequence). Trimming took off 4 bases at V and 3 bases at J, with 3 bases between the two ends. This CDR3 has 11 amino acids. CDR3 residues: CASSTEETQYF. CDR3 in DNA: TGTGCCAGTAGTACCGAAGAGACCCAGTACTTC. Supplemented by reference TRBV19 and TRBJ2-5, the full variable domain reads DGGITQSPKYLFRKEGQNVTLSCEQNLNHDAMYWYRQDPGQGLRLIYYSQIVNDFQKGDIAEGYSVSREKKESFPLTVTSAQKNPTAFYLCASSTEETQYFGPGTRLLVL.

The gene calls are TRBV5-1 and TRBJ2-3; 7 bases agree with TRBD2. This CDR3 has 15 amino acids. Germline CDR1 is SGHRS and CDR2 is YFSETQ. V lost 4 bases, J lost 2 bases, and 7 bases stayed unmatched. CDR3 sequence reads: CASSPWGGVTDTQYF. CDR3 sequence (DNA): TGCGCCAGCAGCCCCTGGGGGGGTGTCACAGATACGCAGTATTTT.

This rearrangement joins TRBV7-9 to TRBJ1-2; TRBD1 is a possible D gene (6 bases). Per germline, CDR1 SEHNR and CDR2 FQNEAQ (reference sequence). This CDR3 contains 16 residues. V gave up 5 bases and J gave up 2 bases, with 18 bases separating them. The CDR3: CASSLPKPDRNYGYTF. The CDR3 region has the DNA TGTGCCAGCAGCCTACCCAAACCCGACAGGAACTATGGCTACACCTTC.

The V gene is TRBV7-8, the J gene TRBJ2-7; D call uncertain. Trimming left V 0 bases short and J 4 bases short, with 19 bases between. Per germline, CDR1 SGHVS and CDR2 FQNEAQ. The CDR3 length is 17 residues. The CDR3 loop is CASSLAQTRTVSYEQYF. The CDR3 bases are TGTGCCAGCAGCTTAGCGCAGACCCGAACAGTGAGTTACGAGCAGTACTTC.

This sequence joins TRBV2 and TRBJ1-2, with 9 positions matching TRBD1. V lost 5 bases, J lost 8 bases, and 6 bases stayed unmatched. Germline CDR1 reads SNHLY; CDR2 reads FYNNEI. This CDR3 comprises 13 residues. The CDR3 loop reads CASSSDRGGGYTF. CDR3 nucleotides: TGTGCCAGCAGTTCGGACAGGGGAGGAGGCTACACCTTC.

This chain uses TRBV28 with TRBJ1-1; 10 bases match TRBD1. The CDR3 spans 14 residues. Per the germline V gene, CDR1 is MDHEN and CDR2 is SYDVKM. The J segment lost 4 bases and the V segment lost 5 bases, leaving 4 bases of the junction unmatched. The CDR3 spells CASSARDRGTEAFF. CDR3 sequence (DNA): TGTGCCAGCAGTGCCCGGGACAGGGGCACTGAAGCTTTCTTT.

Notes on this clone: The same CDR3 also results from other DNA sequences found in this sample. This chain connects TRBV5-1 to TRBJ2-5, with D possibly being TRBD1 (6 bases). Germline-derived CDR1 and CDR2 are SGHRS and YFSETQ. Deletions cut 4 bases from V and 1 base from J, with 11 bases between. This CDR3 has 14 amino acids. The CDR3 DNA follows: TGCGCCAGCAGCCCAGGACAGCCCCAAGAGACCCAGTACTTC. Encoded protein: CASSPGQPQETQYF.

The chain has TRBV2 and TRBJ1-3; the D gene is possibly TRBD1 (5 bases). The germline V gene encodes CDR1 SNHLY and CDR2 FYNNEI. The CDR3 is 14 residues long. The V and J ends lost 8 bases and 0 bases respectively, with 11 bases between them. The CDR3 DNA reads as TGTGCCAGCGGGGCGGGGAGCTCTGGAAACACCATATATTTT. Translating gives CASGAGSSGNTIYF.

The chain carries TRBV12-2 and TRBJ2-7; TRBD2, the table's D call, was not compared with the DNA. TRBV12-2 is assigned pseudogene status. CDR3 size: 17 residues. The CDR3 loop is CASRLVVRGVFSYEQYF. CDR3 coding DNA: TGTGCAAGTCGCTTAGTTGTTCGCGGGGTCTTCTCCTACGAGCAGTACTTC.

V usage is TRBV7-9 and J usage is TRBJ2-1; tentatively, D is TRBD1 (6 bases). CDR3 length: 15 amino acids. With 3 bases removed from V and 6 bases from J, the gap between germline ends came to 15 bases. Germline V gene lookup returns CDR1 SEHNR and CDR2 FQNEAQ (reference sequence). CDR3 sequence (DNA): TGTGCCAGCAGCTTTCCAGGGGTGAGAGGCAATGAGCAGTTCTTC. It yields the protein CASSFPGVRGNEQFF.

The rearrangement uses TRBV28 and TRBJ1-2, with D maybe TRBD1 (6 bases). CDR1 and CDR2 from the germline V gene are MDHEN and SYDVKM. This CDR3 comprises 14 residues. The germline V and J ends were trimmed by 4 bases and 8 bases, with 17 bases remaining between them. The CDR3 here is CASSWPGVVGGYTF. In DNA form, the CDR3 reads TGTGCCAGCAGTTGGCCAGGGGTGGTAGGGGGCTACACCTTC.

V gene TRBV4-2 combines with J gene TRBJ2-5, with 7 bases matching TRBD2. Germline V gives CDR1 LGHNA, CDR2 YNFKEQ. V lost 1 base to trimming and J lost 1 base; unmatched junction nucleotides: 9. The CDR3 length is 17 residues. The CDR3 here is CASSQGGASGIQETQYF. For the CDR3, the DNA is TGTGCCAGCAGCCAAGGCGGGGCTAGCGGAATCCAAGAGACCCAGTACTTC.